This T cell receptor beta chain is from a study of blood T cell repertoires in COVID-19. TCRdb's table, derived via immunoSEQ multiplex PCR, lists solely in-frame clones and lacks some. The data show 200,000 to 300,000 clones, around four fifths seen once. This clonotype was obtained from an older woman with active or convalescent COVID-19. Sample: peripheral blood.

CDR3: CASSSGNQPQHF. CDR3 DNA: TGTGCCAGCAGCTCAGGGAATCAGCCCCAGCATTTT. The chain links TRBV9 to TRBJ1-5, with D perhaps matching TRBD1 (5 bases). CDR1 and CDR2 from the germline V gene are SGDLS and YYNGEE. The CDR3 contains 12 residues. The germline V and J ends were trimmed by 4 bases and 4 bases, with 6 bases remaining between them. The variable domain in full, completed from reference TRBV9 and TRBJ1-5, reads DSGVTQTPKHLITATGQRVTLRCSPRSGDLSVYWYQQSLDQGLQFLIQYYNGEERAKGNILERFSAQQFPDLHSELNLSSLELGDSALYFCASSSGNQPQHFGDGTRLSIL.